A selection of T cell receptor beta chains follows, all from one sample in a study of shared clonotypes between healthy human individuals. The method was immunoSEQ multiplex PCR; TCRdb's version includes in-frame clones alone and lacks a portion of them. The data show about 2.3 million clones, around 92% seen once. The source material was naive CD4+ T cells from PBMCs. These receptors came from a man younger than 35 in good health. Some clones in this sample may be carry-over from other donors' samples. The CDR3 runs from the conserved cysteine through the conserved F or W. Clone size is not always given. Where it is, it says once, few, many or a class for expanded clones.

clone_size j_call v_call cdr3_aa
- TRBJ2-2 TRBV18 CASSPRDIGTNTGELFF
- TRBJ1-2 TRBV9 CASSVGRGRGVYGYTF
- TRBJ1-2 TRBV5-1 CASSPGLKDRIFNYGYTF
- TRBJ2-7 TRBV4-1 CASSQVGRTYEQYF
- TRBJ1-1 TRBV21-1 CASSNRQGATFF
- TRBJ1-2 TRBV2 CASRTGLGAMWNYGYTF
- TRBJ2-3 TRBV7-8 CASSLAAFLVTQYF
- TRBJ2-7 TRBV28 CASSSPSGDYEQYF
- TRBJ2-1 TRBV9 CASSVERSSYNEQFF
- TRBJ1-4 TRBV25-1 CASSARVGTNEKLFF
- TRBJ1-5 TRBV27 CASSFRQTSNQPQHF
- TRBJ2-7 TRBV6-5 CASSSRLAGAYEQYF
- TRBJ1-3 TRBV28 CASYLQLGNTIYF
- TRBJ2-1 TRBV5-1 CASSLGVNSYNEQFF
- TRBJ2-6 TRBV6-1 CASSEGNSGANVLTF
once TRBJ1-2 TRBV15 CATSREGAYGYTF
few TRBJ2-5 TRBV6-1 CASSEETQYF
- TRBJ2-7 TRBV6-5 CASSYSTSGAKEQYF
- TRBJ2-7 TRBV5-4 CASSLQGDHEQYF
- TRBJ2-7 TRBV6-5 CASSSSGDEQYF
- TRBJ2-2 TRBV19 CASTRVGGTGELFF
- TRBJ1-4 TRBV5-1 CASSIRTGGGEKLFF
- TRBJ2-7 TRBV27 CASSLAGRSYEQYF
- TRBJ2-7 TRBV28 CASSSHSYEQYF
- TRBJ1-2 TRBV5-4 CATPRRGQGYTF
- TRBJ1-4 TRBV7-2 CASSLEGRGVSKLFF
- TRBJ2-7 TRBV2 CASSAGQLEYYEQYF
- TRBJ1-5 TRBV4-2 CASSYILGVDQPQHF
- TRBJ2-7 TRBV19 CASSPFSSYEQYF
few TRBJ2-1 TRBV19 CASSIMPSGGYNEQFF
- TRBJ1-1 TRBV6-5 CASSYPGGTEAFF
- TRBJ1-1 TRBV7-6 CASSQRSGNTEAFF
- TRBJ2-7 TRBV6-1 CAVGERSYEQYF
- TRBJ1-1 TRBV5-1 CASSLLPGGERTEAFF
- TRBJ2-1 TRBV7-8 CASSTRDRDNEQFF
- TRBJ2-7 TRBV6-6 CASSYSIGTYEQYF
- TRBJ2-2 TRBV11-3 CASSFEQGNTGELFF